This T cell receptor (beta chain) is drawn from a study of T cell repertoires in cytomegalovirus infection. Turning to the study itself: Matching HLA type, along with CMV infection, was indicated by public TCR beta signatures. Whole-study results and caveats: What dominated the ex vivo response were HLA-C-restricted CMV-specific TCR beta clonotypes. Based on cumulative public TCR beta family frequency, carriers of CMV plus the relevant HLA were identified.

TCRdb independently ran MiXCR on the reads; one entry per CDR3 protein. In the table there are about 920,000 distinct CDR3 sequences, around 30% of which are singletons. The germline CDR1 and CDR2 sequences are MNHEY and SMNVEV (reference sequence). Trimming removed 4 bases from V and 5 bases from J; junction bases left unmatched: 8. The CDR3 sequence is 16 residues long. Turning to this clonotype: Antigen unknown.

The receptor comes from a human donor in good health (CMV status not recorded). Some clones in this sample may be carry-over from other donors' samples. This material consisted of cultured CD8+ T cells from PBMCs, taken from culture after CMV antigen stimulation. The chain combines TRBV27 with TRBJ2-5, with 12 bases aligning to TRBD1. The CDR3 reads CASSWTGQGARETQYF. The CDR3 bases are TGTGCCAGCAGTTGGACGGGACAGGGGGCGCGCGAGACCCAGTACTTC.